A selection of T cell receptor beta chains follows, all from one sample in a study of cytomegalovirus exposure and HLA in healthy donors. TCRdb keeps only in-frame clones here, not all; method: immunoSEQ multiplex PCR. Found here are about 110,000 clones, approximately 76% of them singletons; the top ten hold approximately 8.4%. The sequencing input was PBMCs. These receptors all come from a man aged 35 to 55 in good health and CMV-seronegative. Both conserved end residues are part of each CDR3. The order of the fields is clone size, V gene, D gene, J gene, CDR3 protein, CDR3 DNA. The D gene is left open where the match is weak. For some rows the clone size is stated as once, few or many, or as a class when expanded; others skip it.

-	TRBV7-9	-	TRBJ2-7	CASSLGAGVGNEQYF	TGTGCCAGCAGCTTAGGGGCAGGGGTTGGGAACGAGCAGTACTTC
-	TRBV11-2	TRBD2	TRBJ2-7	CASSLGGGIYEQYF	TGTGCCAGCAGCTTAGGGGGGGGAATCTACGAGCAGTACTTC
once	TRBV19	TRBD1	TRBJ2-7	CASSIARGPYEQYF	TGTGCCAGTAGTATAGCCAGGGGGCCCTACGAGCAGTACTTC
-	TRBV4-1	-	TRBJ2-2	CASSQGTLPGVRRELFF	TGCGCCAGCAGCCAAGGTACCCTCCCGGGGGTTCGAAGGGAGCTGTTTTTT
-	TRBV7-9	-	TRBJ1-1	CASSFIPLFLTGANTEAFF	TGTGCCAGCAGCTTTATTCCCCTATTTCTGACAGGAGCGAACACTGAAGCTTTCTTT
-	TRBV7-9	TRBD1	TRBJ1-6	CASSQTGIVYNSPLHF	TGTGCCAGCAGCCAGACAGGGATCGTCTATAATTCACCCCTCCACTTT
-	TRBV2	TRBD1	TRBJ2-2	CASSRDRGGLNTGELFF	TGTGCCAGCAGTCGGGACAGGGGGGGGTTAAACACCGGGGAGCTGTTTTTT
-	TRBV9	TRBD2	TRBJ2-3	CASSVELAGGGSEQYF	TGTGCCAGCAGCGTAGAACTAGCGGGGGGGGGTTCGGAGCAGTATTTT
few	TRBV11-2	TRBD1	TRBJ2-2	CASSFVRGLDTGELFF	TGTGCCAGCAGCTTCGTCAGGGGGCTGGACACCGGGGAGCTGTTTTTT
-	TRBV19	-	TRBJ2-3	CASSILDTDTQYF	TGTGCCAGTAGTATACTAGACACAGATACGCAGTATTTT
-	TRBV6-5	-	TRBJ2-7	CASLDKAHYEQYF	TGTGCCAGCCTGGACAAAGCGCACTACGAGCAGTACTTC
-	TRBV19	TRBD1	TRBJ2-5	CASRRQGEETQYF	TGTGCCAGTAGGAGACAGGGTGAAGAGACCCAGTACTTC
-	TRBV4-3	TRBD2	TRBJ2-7	CASSQYGAGGREQYF	TGCGCCAGCAGCCAATACGGTGCGGGGGGGCGGGAGCAGTACTTC
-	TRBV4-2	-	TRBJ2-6	CASSHAGADGANVLTF	TGTGCCAGCAGCCACGCGGGGGCTGACGGGGCCAACGTCCTGACTTTC
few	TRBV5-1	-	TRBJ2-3	CASSFDYRSTDTQYF	TGCGCCAGCAGCTTTGACTACCGGAGCACAGATACGCAGTATTTT
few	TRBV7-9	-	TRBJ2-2	CASSLEGDKNTGELFF	TGTGCCAGCAGCTTAGAAGGGGATAAGAACACCGGGGAGCTGTTTTTT
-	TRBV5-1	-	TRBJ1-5	CASSLGTNQPQHF	TGCGCCAGCAGCTTGGGAACTAATCAGCCCCAGCATTTT
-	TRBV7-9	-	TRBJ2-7	CASSTGPGTYEQYF	TGTGCCAGCAGCACGGGCCCGGGAACCTACGAGCAGTACTTC
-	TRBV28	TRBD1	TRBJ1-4	CASRTGTGSEKLFF	TGTGCCAGCCGTACCGGGACAGGGAGCGAAAAACTGTTTTTT
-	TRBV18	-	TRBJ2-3	CASSPNGQTDTQYF	TGTGCCAGCTCACCTAATGGACAGACAGATACGCAGTATTTT
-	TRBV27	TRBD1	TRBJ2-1	CASSLQGGSYNEQFF	TGTGCCAGCAGCCTACAGGGGGGCTCCTACAATGAGCAGTTCTTC
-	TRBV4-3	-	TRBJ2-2	CASSLGGAGTGELFF	TGCGCCAGCAGCCTGGGGGGGGCGGGCACCGGGGAGCTGTTTTTT
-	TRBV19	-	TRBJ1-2	CASSREGYTADGYTF	TGTGCCAGTAGCCGGGAAGGTTACACAGCGGATGGCTACACCTTC
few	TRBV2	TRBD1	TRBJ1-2	CASRRTGTNYGYTF	TGTGCCAGCAGACGGACAGGGACTAACTATGGCTACACCTTC
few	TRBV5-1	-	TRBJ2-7	CASSPGPWTYEQYF	TGCGCCAGCAGCCCAGGGCCTTGGACCTACGAGCAGTACTTC
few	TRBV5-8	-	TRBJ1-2	CASSLPRGGDYGYTF	TGTGCCAGCAGCTTGCCGCGAGGTGGTGACTATGGCTACACCTTC
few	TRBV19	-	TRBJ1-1	CASSLQGNTEAFF	TGTGCCAGTAGTTTACAGGGAAACACTGAAGCTTTCTTT
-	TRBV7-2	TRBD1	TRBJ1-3	CASSPRTGSGNTIYF	TGTGCCAGCAGCCCGAGGACAGGCTCTGGAAACACCATATATTTT
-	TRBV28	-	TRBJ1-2	CASSFHRRERLYAGYTF	TGTGCCAGCAGTTTTCATAGGAGGGAGAGGCTCTATGCGGGCTACACCTTC
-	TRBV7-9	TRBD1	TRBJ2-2	CASRTTGGSASGELFF	TGTGCCAGCAGAACGACAGGGGGGTCGGCGAGCGGGGAGCTGTTTTTT
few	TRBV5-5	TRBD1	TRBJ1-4	CASSLAAGGLEKLFF	TGTGCCAGCAGCTTGGCGGCAGGGGGCCTGGAAAAACTGTTTTTT
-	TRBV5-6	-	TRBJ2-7	CASSSGYYEQYF	TGTGCCAGCAGCTCAGGGTACTACGAGCAGTACTTC
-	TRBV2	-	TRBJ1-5	CASSNTGFSNQPQHF	TGTGCCAGCAGTAATACAGGGTTTAGCAATCAGCCCCAGCATTTT
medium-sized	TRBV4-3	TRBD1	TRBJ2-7	CASSQGTGEPYEQYF	TGCGCCAGCAGCCAAGGGACAGGGGAACCCTACGAGCAGTACTTC
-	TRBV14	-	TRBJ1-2	CASSPLTGNYGYTF	TGTGCCAGCAGTCCGTTGACAGGCAACTATGGCTACACCTTC
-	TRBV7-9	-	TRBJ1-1	CASSPRGTEAFF	TGTGCCAGCAGCCCTAGAGGGACTGAAGCTTTCTTT
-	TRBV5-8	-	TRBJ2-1	CASSARRNEQFF	TGTGCCAGCAGCGCGAGGAGGAATGAGCAGTTCTTC
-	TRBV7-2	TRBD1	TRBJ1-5	CASSLDRAGNQPQHF	TGTGCCAGCAGCCTGGACAGGGCAGGCAATCAGCCCCAGCATTTT
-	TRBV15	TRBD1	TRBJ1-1	CATSSTTGGPGYTEAFF	TGTGCCACCAGCTCAACGACAGGGGGCCCTGGGTACACTGAAGCTTTCTTT
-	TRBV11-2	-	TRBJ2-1	CASRPGDEQFF	TGTGCCAGCAGGCCTGGAGATGAGCAGTTCTTC
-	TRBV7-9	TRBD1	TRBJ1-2	CASSFQGVEGYTF	TGTGCCAGCAGCTTCCAGGGGGTGGAGGGCTACACCTTC
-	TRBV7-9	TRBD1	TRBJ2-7	CASTPVGGQYEQYF	TGTGCCAGCACGCCAGTAGGGGGCCAGTACGAGCAGTACTTC
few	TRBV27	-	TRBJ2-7	CASSYGVHYEQYF	TGTGCCAGCAGTTACGGGGTTCACTACGAGCAGTACTTC
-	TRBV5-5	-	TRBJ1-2	CASSLTEDYGYTF	TGTGCCAGCAGCTTAACAGAAGACTATGGCTACACCTTC
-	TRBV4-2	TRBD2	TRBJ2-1	CASSQDPTSAPGHEQFF	TGTGCCAGCAGCCAAGACCCGACTAGCGCACCAGGGCATGAGCAGTTCTTC
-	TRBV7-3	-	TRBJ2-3	CASSSLPRVVGDSTDTQYF	TGTGCCAGCAGCTCCCTCCCCCGGGTAGTAGGGGATAGCACAGATACGCAGTATTTT